This T cell receptor (beta chain) is from a study of human T cells and chemical hapten exposure. At the level of the study: The study lasted roughly 26 weeks, and patients were dosed weekly with diphenylcyclopropenone on the scalp throughout. The patients were mostly female; they had alopecia areata, totalis or universalis.

This clonotype has only a few counts. Its antigen is unknown. TCRdb re-analysed the RACE reads in MiXCR, keeping a single row per CDR3 protein. The profile shows around 200,000 distinct CDR3 sequences, 30% of them singletons. Time point described: pre-sensitization, week 0. As for treatment: therapeutic diphenylcyclopropenone sensitization with weekly scalp DPC. V lost 1 base to trimming and J lost 8 bases, with 18 bases between them. Germline CDR1 is LGHNA and CDR2 is YSLEER. This CDR3 region has 16 residues. Whole-study findings and limits: The number of TCRs above 1 in 1000 frequency did not change after DPC sensitization.

V is TRBV4-3 and J is TRBJ2-4; D might be TRBD2 (6 bases). The clonotype originates from a woman aged 30 to 39 with alopecia areata. Some clones in this sample may be carry-over from other donors' samples. The sequencing used whole blood, collected in connection with sensitization to the hapten diphenylcyclopropenone (DPC). CDR3 sequence (DNA): TGCGCCAGCAGCCAAGGGAGGGAAAGGGTTGGAGACATTCAGTACTTC. It translates to CASSQGRERVGDIQYF.